The 6 T cell receptor beta chains presented below share a single source sample, sequenced in a study of blood T cells in healthy people across ages. Using a J-beta primer mix together with a sample-barcoded 5' primer, a second PCR was run for about 7 to 12 cycles. TCRdb independently ran MiXCR on the 5' RACE reads; one entry per CDR3 protein. The table shows under 2 million distinct CDR3 sequences, with about 31% occurring only once. Source material: blood. Every receptor here comes from a young woman in good health.

Notes on this clonotype: A junction end diverges from the germline sequence, so it may reflect a read error. The V call is TRBV7-6, the J call TRBJ2-1; D may be TRBD1 (5 bases). The CDR3 covers 13 residues. From germline, CDR1 is SGHVS and CDR2 FNYEAQ. DNA of the CDR3: TGTGCCAGCAGCTTGGACAACCACAATGAGCGGTTCTTC. Its translation is CASSLDNHNERFF.

The chain recombines TRBV4-2 with TRBJ1-2, with no clear D. CDR1 is LGHNA and CDR2 is YNFKEQ in the germline V gene. Deletions cut 4 bases from V and 4 bases from J, with 16 bases between. The CDR3 is 15 amino acids. In DNA, the CDR3 is TGTGCCAGCAGCCCAGAGGTCAGGCTACTCTATGGCTACACCTTC. This codes for CASSPEVRLLYGYTF.

The V and J genes are TRBV20-1 and TRBJ2-1; a weak D match, TRBD2 (7 bases). The CDR3 runs to 13 residues. CDR1 is DFQATT and CDR2 is SNEGSKA in the germline V gene (reference sequence). CDR3 amino acids: CRPGGPGYNEQFF. The CDR3 DNA sequence: TGCAGGCCCGGGGGGCCGGGCTACAATGAGCAGTTCTTC.

This clonotype was seen just once. This rearrangement joins TRBV5-6 to TRBJ2-5; 12 bases align to TRBD2. The CDR3 runs 16 residues. The germline CDR1 and CDR2 sequences are SGHDT and YYEEEE. V lost 4 bases and J lost 11; bases outside the gene matches: 15. The CDR3 sequence is CASSRTRTSGVEEQYF. CDR3 coding DNA: TGTGCCAGCAGCCGGACCCGGACTAGCGGGGTGGAGGAGCAGTACTTC.

This chain joins TRBV20-1 and TRBJ2-7; 7 nucleotides align to TRBD1. Per the germline V gene, CDR1 is DFQATT and CDR2 is SNEGSKA (reference sequence). This CDR3 has 14 residues. The CDR3 DNA sequence: TGCAATACGGTCCCACGGGACAGCTCCTACGAGCAGTACTTC. As protein: CNTVPRDSSYEQYF.

The chain joins TRBV7-9 to TRBJ2-5; 12 positions agree with TRBD2. With 5 bases clipped from V and 5 bases from J, the junction kept 12 bases outside the gene matches. The CDR3 length is 17 residues. The V gene's germline CDR1 is SEHNR and CDR2 FQNEAQ (reference sequence). As DNA, the CDR3 is TGTGCCAGCAGCCCGACTAGCGGGAGTGACCTTGGGGAGACCCAGTACTTC. Protein: CASSPTSGSDLGETQYF.